Listed below are T cell receptor beta chains from one sample, sequenced in a study of T cells in Graves' hyperthyroidism and ophthalmopathy. TCRdb recomputed calls from the multiplex PCR reads with MiXCR, one row per CDR3 protein. Of some 180,000 distinct CDR3 sequences listed, about a sixth are singletons. The source material was blood. These receptor sequences come from a woman aged 50 to 65 with Graves' hyperthyroidism. CDR3s include the opening cysteine and the closing phenylalanine or tryptophan. The D gene is left open where the match is weak. Clone size appears in some rows only: once, few, many, or a class for an expanded clone.

d_call	clone_size	v_call	j_call	cdr3_aa	cdr3_nt
NA	NA	TRBV7-9	TRBJ1-2	CASSEDANYGYTF	TGTGCCAGCAGCGAGGACGCTAACTATGGCTACACCTTC
TRBD2	NA	TRBV18	TRBJ2-1	CASSPWVSGRQFF	TGTGCCAGCTCACCCTGGGTCAGCGGGAGGCAGTTCTTC
NA	NA	TRBV27	TRBJ2-1	CASSLLGHNEQFF	TGTGCCAGCAGTTTATTAGGGCACAATGAGCAGTTCTTC
NA	many	TRBV19	TRBJ1-1	CASSIAPSTENTEAFF	TGTGCCAGTAGTATAGCCCCCTCGACAGAGAACACTGAAGCTTTCTTT
TRBD1	many	TRBV20-1	TRBJ2-7	CSELGQGYAYEQYF	TGCAGTGAACTGGGACAGGGGTATGCCTACGAGCAGTACTTC
NA	NA	TRBV19	TRBJ1-6	CASSIFSGVRGNSPLHF	TGTGCCAGTAGTATTTTTTCGGGAGTCCGGGGAAATTCACCCCTCCACTTT
NA	few	TRBV5-4	TRBJ1-2	CASSLDWVGGYTF	TGTGCCAGCAGCTTGGACTGGGTAGGGGGCTACACCTTC
NA	NA	TRBV28	TRBJ1-1	CASSSDGGTNTEAFF	TGTGCCAGCAGTTCGGACGGGGGGACGAACACTGAAGCTTTCTTT
NA	NA	TRBV18	TRBJ2-5	CASQEGETQYF	TGTGCCAGCCAGGAGGGGGAGACCCAGTACTTC
TRBD1	few	TRBV4-1	TRBJ1-1	CASSRQGATTEAFF	TGCGCCAGCAGCCGACAGGGGGCGACCACTGAAGCTTTCTTT
NA	many	TRBV2	TRBJ1-2	CATLLGNTVNYGYTF	TGTGCCACCCTTTTGGGGAACACAGTGAACTATGGCTACACCTTC
TRBD2	many	TRBV7-8	TRBJ2-2	CASSLERLAGGQLTGELFF	TGTGCCAGCAGCTTAGAACGACTAGCGGGGGGGCAATTGACCGGGGAGCTGTTTTTT
NA	NA	TRBV11-2	TRBJ2-3	CASSSGTVADTQYF	TGTGCCAGCAGCTCAGGGACCGTGGCAGATACGCAGTATTTT
NA	many	TRBV6-1	TRBJ1-5	CASTTQGNQPQHF	TGTGCCAGCACCACACAGGGAAATCAGCCCCAGCATTTT
NA	few	TRBV7-9	TRBJ2-1	CASSLVPTGEQFF	TGTGCCAGCAGCTTAGTCCCCACGGGTGAGCAGTTCTTC
NA	many	TRBV7-9	TRBJ2-3	CASRAVGASTDTQYF	TGTGCCAGCAGGGCGGTCGGAGCTAGCACAGATACGCAGTATTTT
NA	many	TRBV9	TRBJ2-3	CASSLRVLADTQYF	TGTGCCAGCAGCCTTCGGGTCCTCGCAGATACGCAGTATTTT
NA	NA	TRBV19	TRBJ1-5	CASSIDKLRPTDSNQPQHF	TGTGCCAGTAGTATAGACAAACTAAGACCAACCGATAGCAATCAGCCCCAGCATTTT
NA	many	TRBV29-1	TRBJ1-2	CSVETREAYGYTF	TGCAGCGTTGAAACCCGAGAGGCCTATGGCTACACCTTC
TRBD2	many	TRBV28	TRBJ2-3	CASSSIAAGGHSDTQYF	TGTGCCAGCAGTTCTATCGCAGCGGGGGGGCATTCAGATACGCAGTATTTT
NA	NA	TRBV2	TRBJ1-5	CASHGGDQPQHF	TGTGCCAGCCATGGGGGGGATCAGCCCCAGCATTTT
NA	NA	TRBV7-6	TRBJ1-3	CASSFYGFRSIYF	TGTGCCAGCAGTTTTTACGGGTTTCGGTCCATATATTTT
NA	many	TRBV7-8	TRBJ1-5	CASSLAANQPQHF	TGTGCCAGCAGCTTAGCAGCCAATCAGCCCCAGCATTTT
TRBD1	many	TRBV6-2/TRBV6-3	TRBJ2-3	CASSPEGATGATLRKYSTDTQYF	TGTGCCAGCAGTCCCGAGGGGGCGACAGGGGCCACGCTACGAAAATATAGCACAGATACGCAGTATTTT
TRBD1	NA	TRBV7-9	TRBJ2-7	CASNSPQTGVFEQYF	TGTGCCAGCAACTCCCCCCAGACAGGGGTATTCGAGCAGTACTTC
NA	many	TRBV6-1	TRBJ1-4	CASSSYVGKDNEKLFF	TGTGCCAGCAGTTCCTACGTGGGGAAAGATAATGAAAAACTGTTTTTT
NA	many	TRBV4-3	TRBJ2-7	CASSYMGSSYEQYF	TGCGCCAGCAGCTATATGGGTAGCTCCTACGAGCAGTACTTC
TRBD1	many	TRBV2	TRBJ2-7	CASRPGQTNYEQYF	TGTGCCAGCAGGCCGGGACAGACGAACTACGAGCAGTACTTC
TRBD2	many	TRBV5-1	TRBJ2-1	CASSSDRLAGDNEQFF	TGCGCCAGCAGCTCCGACCGACTAGCGGGGGATAATGAGCAGTTCTTC